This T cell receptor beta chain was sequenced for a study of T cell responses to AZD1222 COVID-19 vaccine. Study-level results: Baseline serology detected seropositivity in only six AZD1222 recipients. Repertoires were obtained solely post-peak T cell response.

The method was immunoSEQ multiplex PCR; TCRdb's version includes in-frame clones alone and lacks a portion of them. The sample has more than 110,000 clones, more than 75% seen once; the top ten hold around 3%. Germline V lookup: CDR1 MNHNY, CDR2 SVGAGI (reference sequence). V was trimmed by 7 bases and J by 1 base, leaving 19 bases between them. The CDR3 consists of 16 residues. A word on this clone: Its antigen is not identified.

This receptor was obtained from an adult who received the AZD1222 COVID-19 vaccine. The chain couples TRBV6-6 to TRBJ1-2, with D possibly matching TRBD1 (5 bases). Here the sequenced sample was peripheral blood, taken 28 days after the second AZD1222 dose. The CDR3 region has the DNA TGTGCCAGCATCTGGGGGGGTAGCACCAATAACTATGGCTACACCTTC. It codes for CASIWGGSTNNYGYTF.